Listed below are T cell receptor beta chains from one sample, sequenced in a study of PD-1 blockade in classical Hodgkin lymphoma. Generated by immunoSEQ multiplex PCR, the TCRdb table keeps only in-frame clones and is missing some. The sample includes 17,000 or so clones, 80% to 90% seen only once; the top ten take less than 8.5%. Sample: peripheral blood mononuclear cells (PBMCs). These receptors all stem from a human donor with classical Hodgkin lymphoma. CDR3s include the opening cysteine and the closing phenylalanine or tryptophan. Fields, in order: clone size, J gene, D gene, V gene, CDR3 DNA, CDR3 protein. A D gene is named only where the DNA matches it firmly. The size entry is marked missing in some rows and otherwise reads once, few, many or a size class.

>.|TRBJ2-1|TRBD2|TRBV4-1
TGCGCCAGCAGCCTGGCGGGAGGGGCCAGCTCCTACAATGAGCAGTTCTTC
CASSLAGGASSYNEQFF
>.|TRBJ1-1|.|TRBV6-1
TGTGCCAGCAGTGAAGGAGGGCTTGCTTTCTTT
CASSEGGLAFF
>.|TRBJ2-3|.|TRBV5-1
TGCGCCAGCAGCTTGTCCGGGGACGCAGATACGCAGTATTTT
CASSLSGDADTQYF
>.|TRBJ1-1|.|TRBV11-1
TGTGCCAGCAGCTTAGAAGGGAACACTGAAGCTTTCTTT
CASSLEGNTEAFF
>once|TRBJ2-2|.|TRBV29-1
TGCAGCGTTGGTGATACAGGGCGGCTGTTTTTT
CSVGDTGRLFF
>.|TRBJ2-7|.|TRBV2
TGTGCCAGCTCCTCGGCGGGGGAGCAGTACTTC
CASSSAGEQYF
>.|TRBJ2-5|.|TRBV7-8
TGTGCCAGCAGCTTCAGAGGGCCAGAGACCCAGTACTTC
CASSFRGPETQYF
>.|TRBJ2-2|.|TRBV6-1
TGTGCCAGCGGAACGGGAGCTGACACCGGGGAGCTGTTTTTT
CASGTGADTGELFF
>.|TRBJ2-5|.|TRBV5-1
TGCGCCAGCAGCGCGGGCCTTATTGTCTCAGAGACCCAGTACTTC
CASSAGLIVSETQYF
>few|TRBJ1-3|.|TRBV6-5
TGTGCCAGCAGTTATACAGCGGGGTCTGGAAACACCATATATTTT
CASSYTAGSGNTIYF
>.|TRBJ1-4|TRBD1|TRBV6-1
TGTGCCAGCATACGGACAGGGAATGAAAAACTGTTTTTT
CASIRTGNEKLFF
>few|TRBJ2-3|.|TRBV25-1
TGTGCCAGCAGTGAATCCCAAGGGTGGGAGAACACAGATACGCAGTATTTT
CASSESQGWENTDTQYF
>.|TRBJ2-7|.|TRBV7-8
TGTGCCAGCAGCCGAATTGACAGCCGCTACGAGCAGTACTTC
CASSRIDSRYEQYF
>.|TRBJ1-2|.|TRBV5-1
TGCGCCAGCAGCTTGGAGGGCGTACAGAATGCTGGCTACACCTTC
CASSLEGVQNAGYTF
>.|TRBJ2-7|.|TRBV6-1
TGTGCCATCCTTTCCGGGACTCCCTACGAGCAGTACTTC
CAILSGTPYEQYF
>.|TRBJ2-5|.|TRBV28
TGTGCCAGCACCAACCAGGGGCGCGAGACCCAGTACTTC
CASTNQGRETQYF
>.|TRBJ2-5|.|TRBV6-1
TGTGCCAGCAGTGAAGTCACAGGGACGCTGGAGACCCAGTACTTC
CASSEVTGTLETQYF
>.|TRBJ2-7|.|TRBV5-1
TGCGCCAGCAGCCCGACGCGGCGGTACGAGCAGTACTTC
CASSPTRRYEQYF
>.|TRBJ1-4|TRBD1|TRBV6-5
TGTGCCAGCAGTTACTCCCCCGGGACAGAGGATGAAAAACTGTTTTTT
CASSYSPGTEDEKLFF
>few|TRBJ2-6|.|TRBV25-1
TGTGCCAGCAGTGAGGCTGGGGCCAACGTCCTGACTTTC
CASSEAGANVLTF
>.|TRBJ2-1|TRBD2|TRBV9
TGTGCCAGCAGCGTAGATGAGCGGGAGGGCCAGCACAATGAGCAGTTCTTC
CASSVDEREGQHNEQFF
>.|TRBJ2-2|TRBD2|TRBV7-9
TGTGCCAGCAGCCCTAGCGGATCGAACACCGGGGAGCTGTTTTTT
CASSPSGSNTGELFF
>.|TRBJ2-3|.|TRBV7-8
TGTGCCAGCAGCTCTTCCTATAGCGGCCGCACAGATACGCAGTATTTT
CASSSSYSGRTDTQYF
>.|TRBJ2-7|TRBD1|TRBV7-9
TGTGCCAGCAGCTTAACACAGGGGGTCAACGAGCAGTACTTC
CASSLTQGVNEQYF
>.|TRBJ1-1|.|TRBV7-9
TGTGCCAGCAGCCCCCGGGCCCAAGGGTCTGAAGCTTTCTTT
CASSPRAQGSEAFF
>.|TRBJ1-3|.|TRBV7-6
TGTGCCAGCAGCTTGGGCGTCCCCTCTGGAAACACCATATATTTT
CASSLGVPSGNTIYF
>.|TRBJ2-7|TRBD2|TRBV25-1
TGTGCCAGCAGTGAAACACTAGCGGGAGGGCCCACCTACGAGCAGTACTTC
CASSETLAGGPTYEQYF
>.|TRBJ1-5|.|TRBV28
TGTGCCAGCGTATTCATGGGGGGGAATCAGCCCCAGCATTTT
CASVFMGGNQPQHF
>.|TRBJ2-3|TRBD1|TRBV19
TGTGCCAGTAGTAAACAGGGGGCTGTAGGCACAGATACGCAGTATTTT
CASSKQGAVGTDTQYF
>.|TRBJ1-5|.|TRBV28
TGTGCCAGCAGTCTCCCGGGTCCTAATCAGCCCCAGCATTTT
CASSLPGPNQPQHF
>.|TRBJ2-1|.|TRBV7-7
TGTGCCAGCAGCAACCCCGGGGTGAATGAGCAGTTCTTC
CASSNPGVNEQFF
>once|TRBJ2-5|.|TRBV27
TGTGCCAGCAGAAAGACAGGCCGGGAGACCCAGTACTTC
CASRKTGRETQYF
>.|TRBJ2-2|TRBD2|TRBV5-6
TGTGCCAGCAGCCGACCTGGGGGGGTGGCGAACACCGGGGAGCTGTTTTTT
CASSRPGGVANTGELFF
>few|TRBJ2-3|.|TRBV5-1
TGCGCCAGCAGCTTGGTCCGGGGGCGGGTTGATACGCAGTATTTT
CASSLVRGRVDTQYF
>.|TRBJ2-7|.|TRBV4-2
TGTGCCAGCAGCCAAGGCCCGAGCTACGAGCAGTACTTC
CASSQGPSYEQYF
>.|TRBJ2-3|.|TRBV2
TGTGCCAGCGGGACCTTGAGCACAGATACGCAGTATTTT
CASGTLSTDTQYF
>.|TRBJ2-7|TRBD1|TRBV12-5
TGTGCTAGTGGTACCTCCCCGGGACAGATTTCAGAGCAGTACTTC
CASGTSPGQISEQYF
>.|TRBJ2-7|.|TRBV7-8
TGTGCCAGCTCGGGCGACCTCCGGTACGAGCAGTACTTC
CASSGDLRYEQYF
>.|TRBJ2-7|.|TRBV19
TGTGCCAGTAGTATAGAGACGGCCTACGAGCAGTACTTC
CASSIETAYEQYF
>.|TRBJ1-6|TRBD1|TRBV28
TGTGCCAGCATCCCGGGACAGTTAATATCACCCCTCCACTTT
CASIPGQLISPLHF
>few|TRBJ1-2|.|TRBV29-1
TGCAGCGTTGGCGGAGGGTCTGGCTCTGGCTACACCTTC
CSVGGGSGSGYTF
>.|TRBJ2-7|.|TRBV28
TGTGCCAGCAACGCTCCAGGGGGAGGGACCTACGAGCAGTACTTC
CASNAPGGGTYEQYF